This T cell receptor beta chain was found in a study of blood T cell repertoires in COVID-19. Whole-study context: Nucleic acid was either cDNA or gDNA, and it came from T cells, B-cell-depleted T cells, or PBMCs.

Measured with immunoSEQ multiplex PCR; TCRdb has only the in-frame clones, and not every one. This table has about 150,000 clones, roughly nine tenths appearing once. V lost 1 base and J 8 bases, leaving 15 bases between the germline ends. The CDR3 has 15 residues. CDR1 and CDR2 from the germline V gene are SGHTA and FQGNSA. The rearrangement uses TRBV7-2 and TRBJ2-1, with a weak D call TRBD1 (5 bases). The origin of this receptor is a woman aged 35 to 49 with acute or convalescent COVID-19. Sequenced input: peripheral blood. As DNA, the CDR3 is TGTGCCAGCAGCTTAGACGTGGGGCGCGTCGATGAGCAGTTCTTC. It encodes CASSLDVGRVDEQFF.